The 24 T cell receptor beta chains reported below all come from one sample, sequenced in a study of blood T cell repertoires in COVID-19. Using immunoSEQ multiplex PCR, the repertoire was profiled, and TCRdb retains in-frame clones only, with some absent. The sample contains some 64,000 clones, approximately 77% of which appear only once. The specimen was peripheral blood. The receptors were sampled from a woman aged 65 to 85 with COVID-19, enrolled during active disease.

This chain uses TRBV7-9 with TRBJ2-1; 8 bases fit TRBD2. Germline CDR1 reads SEHNR; CDR2 reads FQNEAQ (reference sequence). The length of the CDR3 is 14 residues. V was pared by 11 bases and J by 7 bases, with 13 bases of the junction left unmatched. The CDR3 here is CAGGVSGSTNEQFF. DNA of the CDR3: TGTGCCGGGGGGGTCAGCGGGAGCACGAATGAGCAGTTCTTC.

J is TRBJ1-1 and V is TRBV29-1, with D possibly matching TRBD1 (6 bases). Deletions cut 8 bases from V and 0 bases from J, with 13 bases between. From germline, CDR1 is SQVTM and CDR2 ANQGSEA. The CDR3 sequence is 13 residues long. CDR3 loop: CSIRGGLNTEAFF. The CDR3 nucleotides read TGCAGCATACGAGGGGGTTTGAACACTGAAGCTTTCTTT.

This clone was recorded a few times. The genes are TRBV12-5 and TRBJ2-2, with TRBD1 matching over 7 bases. In germline, CDR1 is LGHNT, CDR2 FRNRAP. J gave up 4 bases and V 7 bases, and 9 bases lay outside the gene matches. The CDR3 loop spans 15 amino acids. As DNA, the CDR3 is TGTGCTAGTGCCCCCGTGACAGGGAGCACCGGGGAGCTGTTTTTT. Protein: CASAPVTGSTGELFF.

This clone appeared a single time. The chain uses TRBV18 and TRBJ1-2, with D perhaps matching TRBD1 (5 bases). V was shortened by 1 base and J by 8 bases, with 11 bases between the two germline ends. The germline CDR1 and CDR2 sequences are KGHSH and LQKENI. This CDR3 spans 13 amino acids. This CDR3 is CASSPQGLGGYTF. CDR3 coding DNA: TGTGCCAGCTCACCACAGGGGCTGGGAGGCTACACCTTC.

The sample holds a few counts of this clone. J is TRBJ1-2 and V is TRBV27; 7 bases fit TRBD1. Germline values: CDR1 MNHEY, CDR2 SMNVEV (reference sequence). This CDR3 region has 12 residues. The ends lost 7 bases at V and 7 bases at J; junction bases unmatched: 6. CDR3 bases: TGTGCCAGCAAAGGACAGGCGGTTGGCTACACCTTC. It is translated as CASKGQAVGYTF.

As DNA, the CDR3 is TGTGCCAGCAGTTCAGGGGGTTTTCGAATTGAAGCTTTCTTT. This encodes CASSSGGFRIEAFF. The chain couples TRBV6-2 or TRBV6-3 to TRBJ1-1; 7 bases are a match to TRBD1. The germline V gene encodes CDR1 MNHEY and CDR2 SVGEGT. V lost 4 bases and J lost 7; bases outside the gene matches: 9. This CDR3 region has 14 residues.

The CDR3 is CASSAGTSGMGSSYNEQFF. DNA of the CDR3: TGTGCCAGCAGCGCGGGGACTAGCGGGATGGGAAGCTCCTACAATGAGCAGTTCTTC. The V gene is TRBV9, the J gene TRBJ2-1, with 13 bases matching TRBD2. The CDR3 has 19 residues. The V gene end was trimmed by 3 bases and the J gene end by 0 bases; junction bases not matched to a gene: 9. Germline V lookup: CDR1 SGDLS, CDR2 YYNGEE.

The rearrangement links TRBV4-2 to TRBJ2-5; 10 bases fit TRBD2. The junction had 11 bases not matched to a gene; V was cut back by 3 bases and J by 1 base. CDR1 is LGHNA and CDR2 is YNFKEQ in the germline V gene. The CDR3 is made up of 18 amino acids. DNA for the CDR3: TGTGCCAGCAGCCAGCAGGGGGGAGGGACTAGCGTCCAAGAGACCCAGTACTTC. The encoded protein is CASSQQGGGTSVQETQYF.

CDR3 DNA sequence: TGTGCCAGCAGCCGAGAGACAGGGCTGGAGACCCAGTACTTC. Residues: CASSRETGLETQYF. The V gene is TRBV3-1 (or the pseudogene TRBV3-2), the J gene TRBJ2-5; 7 positions agree with TRBD1. This CDR3 comprises 14 residues. V trimming: 4 bases; J trimming: 5 bases; junction bases outside the gene matches: 7. Germline V lookup: CDR1 LGHDT, CDR2 YNNKEL (reference sequence).

Here the CDR3 DNA reads TGTGCCAGCCGGGGGGCTAGATCCTACTCTGGGGCCAACGTCCTGACTTTC. Translating it yields CASRGARSYSGANVLTF. The V gene is TRBV9, the J gene TRBJ2-6, with D maybe TRBD2 (7 bases). The V and J ends lost 7 bases and 0 bases respectively, with 17 bases between them. CDR1 is SGDLS, CDR2 YYNGEE, per germline. CDR3 length: 17 amino acids.

This clone was seen only once. The chain uses TRBV24-1 and TRBJ1-2; no reliable D call. The CDR3 is made up of 12 amino acids. Germline CDR1 KGHDR, CDR2 SFDVKD. With 1 base removed from V and 6 bases from J, the gap between germline ends came to 5 bases. CDR3 DNA: TGTGCCACCAGTGATTTCGGGGATGGCTACACCTTC. Translation: CATSDFGDGYTF.

Concerning this clone: The same CDR3 is also encoded by other DNA sequences in this sample. The rearrangement links TRBV27 to TRBJ2-1; 14 nucleotides line up with TRBD2. The CDR3 covers 15 residues. Germline values: CDR1 MNHEY, CDR2 SMNVEV (reference sequence). Losses at the gene ends were 5 bases for V and 7 bases for J; bases not matched to a gene: 4. The CDR3 sequence: CASSLRLAGGNEQFF. Here the CDR3 DNA reads TGTGCCAGCAGTCTCCGACTAGCGGGAGGGAATGAGCAGTTCTTC.

The V and J genes are TRBV4-2 and TRBJ2-7; possible D gene TRBD1, 6 bases. The CDR3 has 16 amino acids. Germline V lookup: CDR1 LGHNA, CDR2 YNFKEQ. The V end lost 1 base, the J end lost 2 bases, and 15 bases lay between the germline ends. The CDR3 bases are TGTGCCAGCAGCCAAGTAGGGGGATCCTATCCCTACGAGCAGTACTTC. It is translated as CASSQVGGSYPYEQYF.

V usage is TRBV9 and J usage is TRBJ2-1; TRBD2 matches 11 bases. Germline assignment: CDR1 SGDLS and CDR2 YYNGEE. The CDR3 covers 15 residues. V lost 3 bases, J lost 4 bases, and 3 bases stayed unmatched. CDR3 region: CASSELAGDYNEQFF. The DNA of the CDR3 is TGTGCCAGCAGCGAACTAGCGGGAGATTACAATGAGCAGTTCTTC.

The count of this clone is one. CDR3 bases: TGTGCCAGCAGTTACTCGACAGGGGGCCCGGTCTACGAGCAGTACTTC. Translation gives CASSYSTGGPVYEQYF. The chain joins TRBV6-6 to TRBJ2-7, with 10 bases identical to TRBD1. Germline assignment: CDR1 MNHNY and CDR2 SVGAGI (reference sequence). This CDR3 has 16 residues. V was pared by 0 bases and J by 3 bases, with 5 bases of the junction left unmatched.

This clone has a handful of counts. V usage is TRBV11-2 and J usage is TRBJ2-5; D possibly corresponds to TRBD1 (6 bases). CDR3 length: 13 amino acids. CDR1 is SGHAT and CDR2 is FQNNGV in the germline V gene. Trimming removed 1 base at V and 6 bases at J, with 9 bases between. As DNA, the CDR3 is TGTGCCAGCAGCTTAGCAGGGGTGCAGACCCAGTACTTC. Its translation: CASSLAGVQTQYF.

This clone was recorded at least ten times. The chain carries TRBV7-8 and TRBJ2-1; 9 bases map to TRBD2. Per the germline V gene, CDR1 is SGHVS and CDR2 is FQNEAQ. The CDR3 consists of 13 residues. Trimming took 5 bases from V and 8 from J; bases not matched to a gene: 4. As DNA, the CDR3 is TGTGCCAGCAGCCCGGGACTAGCTTATGAGCAGTTCTTC. Its translation is CASSPGLAYEQFF.

The rearrangement links TRBV3-1 (or the pseudogene TRBV3-2) to TRBJ2-3; 7 nucleotides line up with TRBD2. CDR3 size: 15 residues. CDR1 is LGHDT, CDR2 YNNKEL, per germline (reference sequence). V shed 3 bases and J 5 bases; nucleotides not matched to a gene: 8. CDR3 DNA: TGTGCCAGCAGCCAGGGACTAACTCCGAGAGATACGCAGTATTTT. The encoded protein is CASSQGLTPRDTQYF.

This clone was detected only a few times. CDR3 in amino acids: CASTTTGANTEAFF. The CDR3 DNA reads as TGTGCCAGCACAACGACAGGGGCGAACACTGAAGCTTTCTTT. The chain couples TRBV9 to TRBJ1-1; 8 bases map to TRBD1. This CDR3 has 14 residues. V shed 6 bases and J 1 base; nucleotides not matched to a gene: 5. Per germline, CDR1 SGDLS and CDR2 YYNGEE. The whole variable domain, filled in from reference TRBV9 and TRBJ1-1, reads DSGVTQTPKHLITATGQRVTLRCSPRSGDLSVYWYQQSLDQGLQFLIQYYNGEERAKGNILERFSAQQFPDLHSELNLSSLELGDSALYFCASTTTGANTEAFFGQGTRLTVV.

This chain connects TRBV19 to TRBJ2-1, with TRBD2 matching 7 bases. V lost 1 base to trimming and J lost 4 bases; unmatched junction nucleotides: 10. There are 17 residues in the CDR3. CDR1 is LNHDA and CDR2 is SQIVND in the germline V gene (reference sequence). CDR3 DNA: TGTGCCAGTAGTATAGGCCCCCTAGCGGCTACGTACAATGAGCAGTTCTTC. Amino acid sequence: CASSIGPLAATYNEQFF.

This clone has just a few counts. The genes are TRBV3-1 (or the pseudogene TRBV3-2) and TRBJ2-1; TRBD1 aligns across 9 bases. In germline, CDR1 is LGHDT, CDR2 YNNKEL (reference sequence). CDR3 length: 19 residues. The V and J ends lost 2 bases and 6 bases, in that order; junction bases with no gene match: 17. Here the CDR3 reads CASSQLGGQGFFISNEQFF. CDR3 in DNA: TGTGCCAGCAGCCAATTGGGTGGACAGGGGTTCTTCATCAGCAATGAGCAGTTCTTC.

The chain couples TRBV4-1 to TRBJ2-6; tentatively, D is TRBD2 (6 bases). Germline lookup yields CDR1 MGHRA and CDR2 YSYEKL. The CDR3 spans 15 residues. The V and J ends lost 3 bases and 4 bases respectively, with 10 bases between them. CDR3 loop: CASSHGGLGANVLTF. In DNA, the CDR3 is TGCGCCAGCAGCCATGGGGGGTTAGGGGCCAACGTCCTGACTTTC.

This clone was found a few times. The chain has TRBV27 and TRBJ2-1; 8 nucleotides align to TRBD2. This CDR3 is built from 14 residues. V lost 3 bases to trimming and J lost 7 bases; unmatched junction nucleotides: 5. From germline, CDR1 is MNHEY and CDR2 SMNVEV (reference sequence). In DNA form, the CDR3 reads TGTGCCAGCAGTTTGTCGGGAGGGTATAATGAGCAGTTCTTC. Its translation: CASSLSGGYNEQFF.

The chain employs TRBV4-1 and TRBJ2-1; D is ambiguous. This CDR3 region has 16 residues. Trimming stripped 0 bases from V and 2 bases from J, with 11 bases between. Per germline, CDR1 MGHRA and CDR2 YSYEKL. As DNA, the CDR3 is TGCGCCAGCAGCCAAGACCGCGGCCTTACCTACAATGAGCAGTTCTTC. It translates to CASSQDRGLTYNEQFF.